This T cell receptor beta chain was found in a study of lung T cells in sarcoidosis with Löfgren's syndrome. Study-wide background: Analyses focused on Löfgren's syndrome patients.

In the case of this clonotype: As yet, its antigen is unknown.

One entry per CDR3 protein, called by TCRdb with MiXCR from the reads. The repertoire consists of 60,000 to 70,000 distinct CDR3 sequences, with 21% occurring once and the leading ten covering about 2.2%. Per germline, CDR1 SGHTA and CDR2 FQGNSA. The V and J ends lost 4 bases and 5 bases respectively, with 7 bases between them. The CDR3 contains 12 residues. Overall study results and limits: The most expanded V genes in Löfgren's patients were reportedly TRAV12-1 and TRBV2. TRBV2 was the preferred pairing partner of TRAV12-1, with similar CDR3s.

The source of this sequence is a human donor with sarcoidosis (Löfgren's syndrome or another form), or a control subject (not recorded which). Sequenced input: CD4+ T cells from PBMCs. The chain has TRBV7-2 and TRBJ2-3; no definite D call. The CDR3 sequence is CASSSPRDTQYF. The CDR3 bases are TGTGCCAGCAGCTCTCCCAGAGATACGCAGTATTTT.